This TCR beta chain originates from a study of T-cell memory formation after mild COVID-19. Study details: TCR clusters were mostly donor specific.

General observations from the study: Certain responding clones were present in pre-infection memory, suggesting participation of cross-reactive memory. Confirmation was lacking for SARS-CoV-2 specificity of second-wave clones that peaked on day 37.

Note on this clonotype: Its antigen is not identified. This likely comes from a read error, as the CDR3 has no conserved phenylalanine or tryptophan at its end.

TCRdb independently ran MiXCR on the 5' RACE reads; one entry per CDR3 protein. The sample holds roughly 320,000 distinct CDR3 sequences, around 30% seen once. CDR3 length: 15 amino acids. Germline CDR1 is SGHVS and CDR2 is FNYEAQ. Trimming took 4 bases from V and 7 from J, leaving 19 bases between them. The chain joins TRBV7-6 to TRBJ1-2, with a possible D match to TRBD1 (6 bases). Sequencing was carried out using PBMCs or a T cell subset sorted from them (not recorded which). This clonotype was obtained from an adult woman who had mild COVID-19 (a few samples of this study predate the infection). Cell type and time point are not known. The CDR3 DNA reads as TGTGCCAGCAGCTCCAGGGACAAAGTCCCAGCTGGCTACACCTTA. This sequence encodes CASSSRDKVPAGYTL.